These 14 T cell receptor beta chains were all obtained from the same sample, sequenced in a study of tumor-infiltrating T cells and Merkel cell polyomavirus. Study-wide background: The T cells studied were CD8+ and recognized the Merkel cell polyomavirus KLL epitope.

All patients' tumors stained robustly positive for Merkel cell polyomavirus Large T antigen by immunohistochemistry. Clones were read by immunoSEQ multiplex PCR, and TCRdb kept only the in-frame ones, dropping some. The sample has 24,000 or so clones; roughly 85% are singletons. The sequenced material came from lymph node tissue. These TCRs come from a man aged 50 to 60 with Merkel cell carcinoma.

The rearrangement joins TRBV4-1 to TRBJ1-1; possible D gene TRBD1, 5 bases. The V and J ends lost 4 bases and 6 bases respectively, with 12 bases between them. Germline V gene data show CDR1 as MGHRA and CDR2 as YSYEKL. This CDR3 contains 13 residues. CDR3 DNA sequence: TGCGCCAGCAGCCGGGGCCAGTACGCTGAAGCTTTCTTT. Its translation: CASSRGQYAEAFF.

The V and J genes are TRBV13 and TRBJ2-5; TRBD2 matches at 12 bases. Looked up from germline, CDR1 is PRHDT and CDR2 is FYEKMQ (reference sequence). The CDR3 extends over 15 amino acids. V was pared by 5 bases and J by 4 bases, with 5 bases of the junction left unmatched. The CDR3 sequence: CASSPTSGRSETQYF. CDR3 sequence (DNA): TGTGCCAGCAGCCCGACTAGCGGGAGATCAGAGACCCAGTACTTC.

The chain employs TRBV5-4 and TRBJ1-1; 7 nucleotides agree with TRBD1. The CDR3 totals 15 residues. The ends lost 2 bases at V and 7 bases at J; junction bases unmatched: 11. CDR1 SGHNT and CDR2 YYREEE come from the germline V gene (reference sequence). CDR3 sequence reads: CASSLPGTATSEAFF. In nucleotides, the CDR3 is TGTGCCAGCAGCTTACCCGGGACAGCGACGAGTGAAGCTTTCTTT.

For this clone: At one of its ends the junction is not consistent with the germline gene, which may arise from a read error. The gene calls are TRBV7-7 and TRBJ2-5; 8 bases fit TRBD1. Germline lookup yields CDR1 SSHAT and CDR2 FNYEAQ (reference sequence). This CDR3 contains 16 residues. The CDR3: CASSFGTGGRGETQYF. CDR3 sequence (DNA): TGTGCTAGCAGCTTCGGTACAGGGGGTAGAGGCGAGACCCAGTACTTC.

This clone has only one observation. This rearrangement joins TRBV18 to TRBJ2-5, with 9 bases that match TRBD1. This CDR3 is 16 amino acids long. CDR1 is KGHSH, CDR2 LQKENI, per germline. The V segment lost 4 bases and the J segment 5 bases; nucleotides outside the gene matches: 11. This chain's CDR3 is CASSRIIQGAVETQYF. The CDR3 coding sequence is TGTGCCAGCTCACGTATTATACAGGGGGCTGTGGAGACCCAGTACTTC.

This chain uses TRBV5-1 with TRBJ2-2, with D perhaps TRBD1 (5 bases). The length of the CDR3 is 17 residues. Trimming cost V 7 bases and J 1 base, with 20 bases left between them. Germline lookup yields CDR1 SGHRS and CDR2 YFSETQ. The CDR3 coding sequence is TGCGCCAGCTGGGGTCAGGGCTCCGCGGAGAACACCGGGGAGCTGTTTTTT. Amino acid sequence: CASWGQGSAENTGELFF.

About this clone itself: Compared with germline, one end of the junction differs, possibly owing to a read error. The genes are TRBV6-5 and TRBJ1-2; perhaps TRBD1 as D (6 bases). Germline values: CDR1 MNHEY, CDR2 SVGAGI. The CDR3 has 13 residues. CDR3 nucleotides: TGTGCCAGCAGCTACTGGGCAGGGGATGGCTACACCTTC. Its protein product is CASSYWAGDGYTF.

The V call is TRBV7-2, the J call TRBJ2-1; D possibly corresponds to TRBD2 (6 bases). Per germline, CDR1 SGHTA and CDR2 FQGNSA. The CDR3 length is 17 residues. The V end lost 2 bases, the J end lost 3 bases, and 17 bases lay between the germline ends. In DNA form, the CDR3 reads TGTGCCAGCAGCTTACTGGAGGGTCAAACTTTCTACAATGAGCAGTTCTTC. Translated, it gives CASSLLEGQTFYNEQFF.

The genes are TRBV5-5 and TRBJ1-2; possible D gene TRBD1, 5 bases. The germline CDR1 and CDR2 sequences are SGHKS and YYEKEE (reference sequence). The ends were cut back, 2 bases at V and 5 bases at J, with 7 bases in the middle. CDR3 length equals 12 residues. The CDR3 reads CASSFDSYGYTF. The CDR3 nucleotides are TGTGCCAGCAGCTTCGACAGTTATGGCTACACCTTC.

The V gene is TRBV15, the J gene TRBJ2-1; maybe TRBD1 (7 bases). With 4 bases removed from V and 3 bases from J, the gap between germline ends came to 16 bases. The length of the CDR3 is 16 residues. Germline V lookup: CDR1 LNHNV, CDR2 YYDKDF (reference sequence). The CDR3 loop reads CATSIGQGGVYNEQFF. The CDR3 coding sequence is TGTGCCACCAGCATTGGGCAGGGGGGCGTCTACAATGAGCAGTTCTTC.

V and J are TRBV6-4 and TRBJ1-5, with TRBD1 identical over 9 bases. Losses at the gene ends were 6 bases for V and 6 bases for J; bases not matched to a gene: 6. In germline, CDR1 is MRHNA, CDR2 SNTAGT. The CDR3 length is 14 residues. Here the CDR3 DNA reads TGTGCCAGCAGCAGGGACAGGGCTGCTCAGCCCCAGCATTTT. It codes for CASSRDRAAQPQHF.

The chain combines TRBV5-1 with TRBJ2-7, with TRBD2 identical over 10 bases. Trimming cost V 2 bases and J 4 bases; bases outside gene matches: 6. The CDR3 spans 15 residues. Germline CDR1 SGHRS, CDR2 YFSETQ. The CDR3: CASSFVAGGGYEQYF. CDR3 in DNA: TGCGCCAGCAGCTTTGTAGCGGGAGGCGGTTACGAGCAGTACTTC.

The J gene is TRBJ2-2, the V gene TRBV21-1; the table's D call of TRBD2 was not tested on the DNA. TRBV21-1 counts as a pseudogene. There are 18 residues in the CDR3. CDR3 residues: CASSKAELARLNTGELFF. The CDR3 bases are TGTGCCAGCAGCAAAGCGGAATTAGCGAGACTTAACACCGGGGAGCTGTTTTTT.

This sequence joins TRBV4-1 and TRBJ2-5; D is possibly TRBD1 (6 bases). This CDR3 is built from 14 residues. Looked up from germline, CDR1 is MGHRA and CDR2 is YSYEKL. Trimming took 0 bases from V and 6 from J, leaving 11 bases between them. This CDR3 is CASSQESRGKTQYF. The CDR3 DNA sequence: TGCGCCAGCAGCCAAGAATCCAGGGGAAAGACCCAGTACTTC.